This TCR beta chain was sequenced in a study of cytomegalovirus exposure and HLA in healthy donors (dated by TCRdb to about 2017). About the study as a whole: According to an earlier analysis of 587 of the donors, roughly 180 million T cells yielded over 90 million unique TCR beta sequences and 276 Gb of sequence data. An early release covering roughly 580 HLA-typed donors comprised approximately 290 gigabases of sequencing data and around 80 million unique TCR sequences. Of the roughly 390 genotyped donors, around 81% fell in the genetic ancestry cluster associated with self-reported Caucasian donors. The study was designed to test whether signatures of past pathogen exposure could be identified by cataloging public T cell receptors. The study profiled the T cell repertoires of under 850 subjects by immunosequencing and related them to cytomegalovirus serostatus. A separate validation cohort of about 110 different subjects was used in addition to the approximately 700-subject first cohort. The study combined high-throughput TCR immunosequencing, statistical association of individual TCRs with disease status, and machine learning to predict cytomegalovirus infection status. In a later analysis, previously published TCR beta repertoires from 550 to 750 donors were re-analyzed and high-resolution HLA genotyping was added so that TCR occurrence patterns could be studied. In the later analysis, no new phenotypic data were used to find candidate immune exposures; instead, reliance was placed on TCR beta sequences and their occurrence across donors. In an earlier analysis of roughly 540 of the donors, high-throughput TCR beta sequencing was used to judge whether each TCR beta V gene segment behaved as functional or pseudogenic. Alongside the repertoire data, information on donor age, sex, ethnicity and CMV serostatus was compiled. A later genetic analysis used genome-wide SNP genotypes for about 65% of the roughly 700 donors, treating that subset as a discovery cohort. All discovery cohort repertoires had been generated using a single sequencing platform. Both class I and class II loci were covered by HLA typing, at four-digit resolution. Typing coverage differed by locus: A, B, C, DRB1 and DQB1 were typed in roughly 620-630 donors, DQA1 in 522, DPA1 in 600 to 610, and DPB1 in 472. Several DR-DQ haplotypes were treated as single units for association and clustering because of strong linkage in the cohort. Among about 410 genotyped donors of the cohort, an average of roughly 230,000 unique TCR beta nucleotide sequences was sequenced per donor, of which about 19% were non-productive.

General findings and caveats noted by the study authors: A later analysis associated about 18,000 TCR beta sequences with specific HLA alleles at a false discovery rate of 0.05. In vitro tests confirmed that a few of the cytomegalovirus-associated TCR beta chains recognize cytomegalovirus antigens. Strong co-occurrence of HLA alleles, especially DR and DQ, made assigning TCR associations to individual alleles difficult. Because HLA typing was unavailable for some donors at each locus, only the typed subset was used in association tests. According to a later analysis, parvovirus B19, influenza, CMV and Epstein-Barr virus appeared linked to several top co-occurrence clusters. Immune exposure information for the cohort was limited to CMV serostatus. In a later genetic analysis, a missense DCLRE1C variant was associated with V-gene and J-gene trimming of TCR beta chains, and the association was replicated in an independent cohort. The presence/absence analyses assumed that sequencing depth was roughly uniform across donors, and that assumption may not be true. Linkage disequilibrium might explain the correlated functional status among segregating V segments, but an unknown experimental factor could not be ruled out. Over 15 rarely observed V segments, including chromosome 9 orphons, were excluded from the earlier analysis of several hundred of the donors because counts were too low. The sequencing pipeline was judged likely to have produced a cluster of highly shared sequence variants as a technical artifact. Across donors, most TCR sequences were observed very rarely, whereas some public TCRs were present in many individuals. According to a later analysis, most CMV-associated TCR beta chains appeared to be HLA-restricted, and the HLA associations seemed to be driven largely by CMV exposure. The cohort was sequenced for TCR beta chains only, and without alpha or paired-chain data the features that could be detected were limited. In a later genetic analysis, fewer N-insertions in productive TCRs were reported among donors in an Asian-associated ancestry cluster than the approximately 630-donor mean. Some IMGT-functional V segments, including TRBV6-2 and TRBV6-3, could not be distinguished by the 87-base-pair reads and were therefore excluded. The authors suggested that the approach could potentially be generalized to other disease states and immunological phenotypes. According to a later analysis, TCR association rates differed among HLA loci, with DRB1 alleles showing the most associated TCRs and HLA-C alleles showing the fewest. A further reported finding was that TCR beta sequences accurately predicted the HLA-A and HLA-B alleles for most subjects in the first cohort. The classifier was reported to diagnose cytomegalovirus status with high specificity and sensitivity in both the original and validation cohorts. Compared with equally common non-associated chains, HLA-associated TCR beta chains in a later analysis were more clonally expanded and had lower generation probabilities. The study listed 164 TCR beta chains as associated with cytomegalovirus. In an earlier analysis of about 540 of the donors, most TCR beta V segments were observed in productive rearrangements about 87% or about 30% of the time, broadly matching IMGT annotations.

CDR1 and CDR2 were assigned from the germline V gene as SGHRS and YFSETQ. The CDR3 covers 15 residues, taking in both the cysteine and the phenylalanine. Only the CDR3 DNA stays, 45 bases, in frame from base 1. The junction shows trimming of 0 bases on V and 2 bases on J, plus 9 bases between the germline ends. The cohort was made up of roughly 670 healthy bone marrow donors. At the time of sampling, every cohort member was nominally healthy, though immune exposures that went unrecorded were likely present. The donor tested CMV seronegative and was one of the 352 seronegative cohort members. A peripheral blood sample was collected from each donor, and TCR beta sequencing was performed on peripheral blood mononuclear cells. Genomic DNA extraction from the blood cell samples was performed with the Qiagen DNeasy Blood Extraction Kit. A note on this clone: The antigen it binds to is not known. No qualities accompany the bases; no much larger clone lies one base away.

Library preparation used the immunoSEQ multiplex PCR assay. A mixture of 60 forward primers for TCR Vbeta segments and 13 reverse primers for TCR Jbeta segments was used in the multiplex PCR. The CDR3 region of rearranged TCR beta genes was amplified from genomic DNA by a multiplex PCR assay. The Illumina HiSeq System was used to sequence the amplified TCR beta libraries as 87-base-pair reads. In the original analysis: A later analysis counted 65 million to 90 million unique TCR beta chains across the 666 repertoires, and 9 million to 14 million of these chains were shared by at least two donors. Raw reads were error-corrected and collapsed into unique sequences with a nearest-neighbor algorithm that merged closely related sequences to remove PCR and sequencing errors. V, D and J gene segments were assigned by aligning CDR3 sequences to IMGT reference sequences. Each retained sequence needed at least a six-nucleotide match to both a V gene segment and a J gene segment. A rearrangement counted as productive if the CDR3 had no stop codons and remained in frame with V and J, and every other rearrangement counted as non-productive. Following IMGT convention, CDR3 was defined as the stretch from the second conserved V-encoded cysteine to the conserved J-encoded phenylalanine. The earlier analysis of 587 of the donors excluded any sequence lacking an unambiguous match to a single V gene segment. In an earlier analysis of almost 600 of the donors, a V segment was called functional when productive rearrangements were above 56.7%, and segregating when the standard deviation between donors exceeded 5%. To diagnose cytomegalovirus status from the catalog of TCR beta chain sequences, a statistical classification framework was built. In a later analysis, V and J genes were assigned by comparing TCR nucleotide sequences against IMGT/GENE-DB human TR gene sequences. In a later analysis, CDR3 sequences and most-parsimonious VDJ recombination scenarios were assigned using the TCRdist pipeline. In a later analysis, each TCR beta chain was defined by its CDR3 amino acid sequence together with its V-gene family, and reads without a unique V-gene family were excluded. As a way to deal with suspected cross-contamination and a sequencing artifact, a later analysis dropped 450 to 600 nucleotide sequences that were highly shared and had low generation probability. In a later analysis, a clonal expansion index for each public chain was calculated from normalized within-repertoire ranks of inferred template counts. In a later analysis, generation probabilities were computed using a VDJ recombination model fitted to out-of-frame rearrangements, and the results were checked against IGoR. In a later analysis, TCR-TCR, TCR-HLA and TCR-CMV co-occurrence was scored with hypergeometric tests, and a repertoire-size bias correction was applied to TCR pairs. In a later analysis, false discovery rates were estimated by permuting HLA or CMV assignments 20 times. In a later analysis, co-occurring TCRs were grouped using DBSCAN, and TCRdist sequence similarity was added for clustering within HLA-allele-positive subsets. Co-occurrence clustering excluded repertoires with fewer than 30,000 or more than 120,000 public chains, plus five with anomalous nucleotide sharing. Not all clones reach the TCRdb copy of this immuneACCESS table, which keeps in-frame sequences only. Checked studies attribute under half of the gap to unresolved V genes and leave the rest unexplained. D and trimming come from the DNA, and the V and J calls and clone size come from that table. The sample table shows 170,000 or so clones, and about four fifths are seen once. Together, the top ten hold around 4.9% of the sample.

The receptor was derived from a man aged 18 to 29 in good health and CMV-seronegative. Input material: PBMCs. This receptor chain uses TRBV5-1 and TRBJ2-1; D gene: possibly TRBD1, on 6 matching bases. The CDR3 in this case is CASSLAGEPYNEQFF. The DNA sequence is as follows: TGCGCCAGCAGCTTGGCAGGGGAACCCTACAATGAGCAGTTCTTC.